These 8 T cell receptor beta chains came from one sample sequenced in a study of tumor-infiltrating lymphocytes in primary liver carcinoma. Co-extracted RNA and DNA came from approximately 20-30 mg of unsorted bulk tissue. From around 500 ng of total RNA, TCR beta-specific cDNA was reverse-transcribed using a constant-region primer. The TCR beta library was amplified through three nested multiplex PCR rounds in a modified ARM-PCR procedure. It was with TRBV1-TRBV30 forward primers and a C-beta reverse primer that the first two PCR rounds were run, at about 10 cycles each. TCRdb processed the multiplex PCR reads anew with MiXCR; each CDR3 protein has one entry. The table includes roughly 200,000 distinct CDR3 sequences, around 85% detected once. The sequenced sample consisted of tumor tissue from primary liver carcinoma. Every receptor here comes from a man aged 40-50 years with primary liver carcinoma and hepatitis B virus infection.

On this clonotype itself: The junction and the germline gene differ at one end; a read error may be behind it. The CDR3 nucleotides read TGCGCCAGCAGGCAAGATGGGCTCCACTCTGGGGCCAACGTCCTGACTTTC. This codes for CASRQDGLHSGANVLTF. The chain carries TRBV4-3 and TRBJ2-6; D is undetermined. The germline V gene has CDR1 LGHNA and CDR2 YSLEER. The length of the CDR3 is 17 residues.

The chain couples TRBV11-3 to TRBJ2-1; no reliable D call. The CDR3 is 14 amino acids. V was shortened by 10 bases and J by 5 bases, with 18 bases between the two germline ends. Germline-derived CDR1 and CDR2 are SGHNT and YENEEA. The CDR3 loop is CANTLGISNNEQFF. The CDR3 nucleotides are TGTGCCAACACCTTAGGGATCAGCAACAATGAGCAGTTCTTC.

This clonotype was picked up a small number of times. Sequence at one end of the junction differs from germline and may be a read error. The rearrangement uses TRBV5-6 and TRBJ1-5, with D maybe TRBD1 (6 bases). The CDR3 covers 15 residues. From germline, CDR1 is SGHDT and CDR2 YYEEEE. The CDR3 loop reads CVSSILGRGDLPQHF. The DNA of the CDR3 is TGTGTCAGCAGCATCTTGGGCAGGGGCGATCTGCCCCAGCATTTT.

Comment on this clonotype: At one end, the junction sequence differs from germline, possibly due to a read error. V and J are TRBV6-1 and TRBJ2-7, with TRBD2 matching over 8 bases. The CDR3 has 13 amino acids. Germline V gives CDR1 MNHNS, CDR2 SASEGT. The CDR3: CASSGLAVYEQCF. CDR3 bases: TGTGCCAGCAGCGGACTAGCAGTCTACGAGCAGTGCTTC.

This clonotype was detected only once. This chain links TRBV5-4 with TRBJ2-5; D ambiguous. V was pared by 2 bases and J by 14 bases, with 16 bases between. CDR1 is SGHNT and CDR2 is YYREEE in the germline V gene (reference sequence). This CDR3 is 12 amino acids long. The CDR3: CASSLPRETHYF. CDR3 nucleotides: TGTGCCAGCAGCTTACCGCGCGAGACGCACTACTTC.

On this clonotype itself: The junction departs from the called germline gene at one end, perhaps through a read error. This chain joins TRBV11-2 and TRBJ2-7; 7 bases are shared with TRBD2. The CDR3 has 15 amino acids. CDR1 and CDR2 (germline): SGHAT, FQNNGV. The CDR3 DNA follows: TGTGCTAGCAGCTTAGGACTAGGACGGTCCTACGAGCAGCATTTC. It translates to CASSLGLGRSYEQHF.

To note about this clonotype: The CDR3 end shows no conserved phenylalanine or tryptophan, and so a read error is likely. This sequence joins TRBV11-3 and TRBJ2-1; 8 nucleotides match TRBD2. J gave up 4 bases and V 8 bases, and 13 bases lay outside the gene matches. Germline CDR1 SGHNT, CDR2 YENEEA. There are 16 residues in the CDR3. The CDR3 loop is CASGTGSSGLYNEQFC. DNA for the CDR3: TGTGCCAGCGGCACCGGGTCTAGCGGGCTATACAATGAGCAGTTCTGC.

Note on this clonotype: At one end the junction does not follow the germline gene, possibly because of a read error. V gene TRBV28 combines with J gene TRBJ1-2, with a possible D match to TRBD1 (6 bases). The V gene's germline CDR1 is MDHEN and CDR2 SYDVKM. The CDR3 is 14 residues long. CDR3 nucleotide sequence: TGTGTCAGCAGTTTACCAGGGGAAAACTATGGCTACACCTTC. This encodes CVSSLPGENYGYTF.